This paragraph covers one T cell receptor (beta chain) sequence. The source of the sample is a study of cytomegalovirus exposure and HLA in healthy donors. Primers for the PCR totalled 60 Vbeta and 13 Jbeta. Produced via immunoSEQ multiplex PCR; TCRdb's table is partial and in-frame only. The sample consists of about 160,000 clones, approximately 90% of them appearing once. This CDR3 contains 19 residues. Germline V CDR1 and CDR2: SEHNR, FQNEAQ (reference sequence). V shed 5 bases and J 4 bases; nucleotides not matched to a gene: 19. The sequence was collected from a woman aged 25 to 39 in good health and CMV-seronegative. Source material: PBMCs. The chain carries TRBV7-9 and TRBJ1-2, with TRBD1 identical over 10 bases. The CDR3 sequence: CASSHGPRTGGTEIYGYTF. CDR3 coding DNA: TGTGCCAGCAGCCATGGTCCCCGGACAGGGGGAACAGAAATCTATGGCTACACCTTC.